This is a list of T cell receptor beta chains from one sample in a study of shared clonotypes between healthy human individuals. Assay used: immunoSEQ multiplex PCR; TCRdb lists only in-frame clones, some missing. The sample holds millions of clones, under 95% seen once. Sample: naive CD8+ T cells from PBMCs. Receptors were obtained from a man younger than 35 in good health. Some clones in this sample may be carry-over from other donors' samples. Both conserved end residues are part of each CDR3. The D gene is left open where the match is weak. Only part of the rows carry a size: once, few, many, or a class if the clone is expanded.

j_gene,len,d_gene,abundance,v_gene,CDR3aa,CDR3nt
TRBJ2-5,20,TRBD2,-,TRBV7-8,CASSLGLAGGQWEEGETQYF,TGTGCCAGCAGCTTAGGCCTAGCGGGAGGGCAATGGGAGGAGGGAGAGACCCAGTACTTC
TRBJ2-3,15,-,-,TRBV28,CASSSPGGAGDTQYF,TGTGCCAGCAGTTCCCCCGGTGGGGCGGGAGATACGCAGTATTTT
TRBJ2-5,11,-,-,TRBV7-6,CASSLSETQYF,TGTGCCAGCAGCTTATCAGAGACCCAGTACTTC
TRBJ1-1,15,TRBD1,-,TRBV7-9,CASSLPDRENTEAFF,TGTGCCAGCAGCTTGCCGGACAGGGAGAACACTGAAGCTTTCTTT
TRBJ1-2,12,-,-,TRBV9,CASGVGHYGYTF,TGTGCCAGTGGTGTTGGACACTATGGCTACACCTTC
TRBJ2-1,18,TRBD2,-,TRBV7-8,CASSLGLAGGSSYNEQFF,TGTGCCAGCAGCTTAGGGCTAGCGGGAGGGAGCTCCTACAATGAGCAGTTCTTC
TRBJ2-1,14,TRBD2,-,TRBV28,CASSLRTSGPFWFF,TGTGCCAGCAGTTTAAGGACTAGCGGGCCTTTCTGGTTCTTC
TRBJ2-1,15,TRBD2,-,TRBV15,CATSTPSGGFDEQFF,TGTGCCACCAGCACCCCTAGCGGGGGTTTCGATGAGCAGTTCTTC
TRBJ1-1,13,-,few,TRBV7-9,CASSLESNTEAFF,TGTGCCAGCAGCTTAGAGTCGAACACTGAAGCTTTCTTT
TRBJ2-1,15,-,-,TRBV5-1,CASSLGGGSYNEQFF,TGCGCCAGCAGCTTGGGAGGGGGATCGTACAATGAGCAGTTCTTC